This T cell receptor (beta chain) stems from a study of shared clonotypes between healthy human individuals. Comment on this clone: The same CDR3 arises from other DNA sequences in this sample as well.

A CD45RA+ naive subset and a CD45RA-negative memory subset were split from CD4+ cells. Roughly 30,000 T cell genomes (roughly 220 ng DNA) went into each sorted-subset replicate. Clones were sequenced by immunoSEQ multiplex PCR, and TCRdb holds only the in-frame ones, with some missing. The table has over 850,000 clones, about four fifths seen once. Germline CDR1 reads KGHSH; CDR2 reads LQKENI. This CDR3 contains 14 residues. J gave up 5 bases and V 6 bases, and 6 bases lay outside the gene matches. This rearrangement joins TRBV18 to TRBJ2-5; 10 bases agree with TRBD1. The specimen was memory CD4+ T cells from PBMCs. The sample's subset: CD45RA-negative fraction. The TCR comes from a man between 18 and 29 years old in good health. Some clones in this sample may be carry-over from other donors' samples. CDR3 bases: TGTGCCAGCTCTCCCGGGACAGGGGAGGAGACCCAGTACTTC. It translates to CASSPGTGEETQYF.